The 28 T cell receptor beta chains in this list originate from one sample, sequenced in a study of blood T cell repertoires in COVID-19. Clones were sequenced by immunoSEQ multiplex PCR, and TCRdb holds only the in-frame ones, with some missing. Of around 330,000 clones detected, 85% appear once; the ten largest clones hold 1.5% to 2%. The sample consisted of PBMCs or T cells enriched from blood (not recorded which). Every receptor here comes from a woman aged 25 to 39 who had been exposed to COVID-19.

The genes are TRBV19 and TRBJ2-2; 11 nucleotides match TRBD1. V shed 8 bases and J 2 bases; nucleotides not matched to a gene: 13. CDR1 LNHDA and CDR2 SQIVND come from the germline V gene (reference sequence). The CDR3 extends over 18 amino acids. The CDR3 loop is CASLRDRGSALNTGELFF. CDR3 DNA: TGTGCCAGTCTCAGGGACAGGGGGTCTGCTTTAAACACCGGGGAGCTGTTTTTT.

The chain joins TRBV4-3 to TRBJ2-2, with D unclear. The CDR3 extends over 15 amino acids. V was shortened by 0 bases and J by 1 base, with 6 bases between the two germline ends. From germline, CDR1 is LGHNA and CDR2 YSLEER. The chain's CDR3 is CASSQETRNTGELFF. As DNA, the CDR3 is TGCGCCAGCAGCCAAGAAACAAGGAACACCGGGGAGCTGTTTTTT.

This rearrangement joins TRBV30 to TRBJ2-1, with 9 bases that match TRBD2. This CDR3 region has 13 residues. Per germline, CDR1 GTSNPN and CDR2 SVGIG (reference sequence). J gave up 10 bases and V 1 base, and 5 bases lay outside the gene matches. This CDR3 reads CAWSGGTSREQFF. The CDR3 bases are TGTGCCTGGAGTGGCGGGACTAGCCGCGAGCAGTTCTTC.

The chain has TRBV28 and TRBJ1-4; D uncertain. The germline V gene encodes CDR1 MDHEN and CDR2 SYDVKM. The length of the CDR3 is 14 residues. Trimming stripped 6 bases from V and 0 bases from J, with 8 bases between. The CDR3 sequence: CASSLTATNEKLFF. For the CDR3, the DNA is TGTGCCAGCAGCCTCACAGCAACTAATGAAAAACTGTTTTTT.

This clone was seen just once. CDR3 in amino acids: CASSIQGDNSPLHF. CDR3 nucleotides: TGTGCCAGCAGTATACAGGGAGACAATTCACCCCTCCACTTT. The genes are TRBV27 and TRBJ1-6; D possibly corresponds to TRBD1 (6 bases). The CDR3 is 14 amino acids. V lost 5 bases and J lost 7, with 12 bases in between. Germline loops: CDR1 MNHEY, CDR2 SMNVEV (reference sequence).

This clone was detected only once. The chain employs TRBV18 and TRBJ2-5, with D unclear. Between the trimmed V and J ends, which lost 3 bases and 2 bases, there was a span of 7 bases. The CDR3 length is 13 residues. Germline V gene data show CDR1 as KGHSH and CDR2 as LQKENI. The CDR3 region is CASSPQVQETQYF. CDR3 DNA: TGTGCCAGCTCACCTCAGGTGCAAGAGACCCAGTACTTC.

The chain couples TRBV27 to TRBJ2-2; TRBD1 matches at 7 bases. Trimming at V came to 6 bases and at J to 4 bases, leaving 11 bases not matched to a gene. Per germline, CDR1 MNHEY and CDR2 SMNVEV (reference sequence). The CDR3 is 16 residues long. The CDR3 spells CASRIQGRDGTGELFF. CDR3 nucleotide sequence: TGTGCCAGCAGAATACAGGGGCGAGATGGCACCGGGGAGCTGTTTTTT.

The V gene is TRBV5-1, the J gene TRBJ2-5; D not certain. The germline CDR1 and CDR2 sequences are SGHRS and YFSETQ. Trimming left V 0 bases short and J 5 bases short, with 8 bases between. The CDR3 loop spans 13 amino acids. CDR3 sequence: CASSLGPGETQYF. DNA for the CDR3: TGCGCCAGCAGCTTGGGGCCCGGGGAGACCCAGTACTTC.

This clone came up once. The chain joins TRBV28 to TRBJ1-5, with no clear D. This CDR3 contains 14 residues. Germline V gives CDR1 MDHEN, CDR2 SYDVKM. Trimming took off 8 bases at V and 1 base at J, with 12 bases between the two ends. CDR3 in amino acids: CASGRLESNQPQHF. CDR3 coding DNA: TGTGCCAGCGGAAGACTGGAAAGCAATCAGCCCCAGCATTTT.

The V and J genes are TRBV27 and TRBJ2-3; D is perhaps TRBD2 (5 bases). The germline CDR1 and CDR2 sequences are MNHEY and SMNVEV (reference sequence). CDR3 length: 16 residues. V lost 3 bases and J lost 0, with 13 bases in between. As DNA, the CDR3 is TGTGCCAGCAGTTTCACTAGGGCAACTAGCACAGATACGCAGTATTTT. This gives the protein CASSFTRATSTDTQYF.

This clone occurred once. V gene TRBV2 combines with J gene TRBJ2-1; TRBD2 might be the D (6 bases). Trimming removed 9 bases at V and 7 bases at J, with 19 bases between. This CDR3 contains 14 residues. The germline CDR1 and CDR2 sequences are SNHLY and FYNNEI. Here the CDR3 DNA reads TGTGCCAGAGGCGGACTACCTAGTGGGAATGAGCAGTTCTTC. It codes for CARGGLPSGNEQFF.

This sequence joins TRBV3-1 (or the pseudogene TRBV3-2) and TRBJ1-1, with a weak D call TRBD1 (5 bases). CDR1 is LGHDT and CDR2 is YNNKEL in the germline V gene (reference sequence). The V end was cut by 5 bases, the J end by 3 bases, with 10 bases between. This CDR3 has 13 residues. The CDR3 region is CASSYGRDTEAFF. As DNA, the CDR3 is TGTGCCAGCAGCTACGGCAGGGACACTGAAGCTTTCTTT.

The chain recombines TRBV7-2 with TRBJ1-3; D is ambiguous. V was pared by 5 bases and J by 0 bases, with 11 bases between. The CDR3 runs to 15 residues. The germline V gene encodes CDR1 SGHTA and CDR2 FQGNSA. The CDR3 region has the DNA TGTGCCAGCAGCCCTACAGTGAGCTCTGGAAACACCATATATTTT. Its protein product is CASSPTVSSGNTIYF. Combining the CDR3 with reference TRBV7-2 and TRBJ1-3 gives the whole variable domain GAGVSQSPSNKVTEKGKDVELRCDPISGHTALYWYRQSLGQGLEFLIYFQGNSAPDKSGLPSDRFSAERTGGSVSTLTIQRTQQEDSAVYLCASSPTVSSGNTIYFGEGSWLTVV.

V and J are TRBV28 and TRBJ1-1; a possible D gene is TRBD1 (5 bases). The CDR3 totals 16 residues. The V gene lost 10 bases and the J gene lost 5 bases, with 26 bases spanning the gap. Germline loops: CDR1 MDHEN, CDR2 SYDVKM. CDR3 coding DNA: TGTGCCATCACACCGCCGGTGGCAGGCAGGGTGACTGAAGCTTTCTTT. Amino acid sequence: CAITPPVAGRVTEAFF.

The rearrangement uses TRBV30 and TRBJ2-1; the D gene is possibly TRBD2 (6 bases). Germline CDR1 reads GTSNPN; CDR2 reads SVGIG (reference sequence). CDR3 length equals 12 residues. Trimming took 4 bases from V and 4 from J, leaving 8 bases between them. For the CDR3, the DNA is TGTGCCTGGACGCGGGATTACAATGAGCAGTTCTTC. This gives the protein CAWTRDYNEQFF.

This clone was observed a few times. The chain links TRBV27 to TRBJ1-1; 9 bases map to TRBD1. The CDR3 is made up of 13 amino acids. J was trimmed by 9 bases and V by 4 bases; bases with no gene match: 6. CDR1 is MNHEY, CDR2 SMNVEV, per germline (reference sequence). DNA for the CDR3: TGTGCCAGCAGTTGGAACGGACAGGGGAAAGCTTTCTTT. Translated, it gives CASSWNGQGKAFF.

The CDR3: CASSLDGGPPYNEQFF. The CDR3 bases are TGCGCCAGCAGCTTGGATGGGGGCCCCCCCTACAATGAGCAGTTCTTC. The V gene is TRBV5-1, the J gene TRBJ2-1, with a weak D call TRBD1 (6 bases). The V gene's germline CDR1 is SGHRS and CDR2 YFSETQ. Trimming took 0 bases from V and 2 from J, leaving 12 bases between them. This CDR3 contains 16 residues.

This chain uses TRBV10-2 with TRBJ1-5; D not resolved. V shed 6 bases and J shed 6 bases, with 12 bases lying between them. The CDR3 consists of 13 residues. Germline loops: CDR1 WSHSY, CDR2 SAAADI. This chain's CDR3 is CASSTTTTQPQHF. In DNA, the CDR3 is TGCGCCAGCAGCACAACTACAACTCAGCCCCAGCATTTT.

V is TRBV7-9 and J is TRBJ1-6; the match to TRBD1 covers 8 bases. CDR1 is SEHNR, CDR2 FQNEAQ, per germline (reference sequence). There are 15 residues in the CDR3. V dropped 5 bases and J dropped 9; count of bases not matched to a gene: 9. For the CDR3, the DNA is TGTGCCAGCAGCCACGCGACAGGGGACGGTTCACCCCTCCACTTT. As protein: CASSHATGDGSPLHF.

This rearrangement joins TRBV6-2 or TRBV6-3 to TRBJ2-1, with a weak D call TRBD2 (7 bases). The CDR3 is 15 residues long. Trimming removed 5 bases at V and 7 bases at J, with 18 bases between. CDR1 is MNHEY and CDR2 is SVGEGT in the germline V gene. DNA for the CDR3: TGTGCCAGCAGTCCCCTTTGGGAGGGGGAAAATGAGCAGTTCTTC. This gives the protein CASSPLWEGENEQFF.

V is TRBV21-1 and J is TRBJ2-5; the D call of TRBD1 is as the table states it, not checked on the DNA. TRBV21-1 is described as a pseudogene. This CDR3 contains 16 residues. CDR3 protein: CASSKDRGRLSETQYF. DNA of the CDR3: TGTGCCAGCAGCAAAGACAGGGGCAGGCTGAGCGAGACCCAGTACTTC.

V is TRBV19 and J is TRBJ2-3; the match to TRBD1 covers 8 bases. Germline lookup yields CDR1 LNHDA and CDR2 SQIVND (reference sequence). V shed 5 bases, J shed 4 bases, and the junction held 11 bases outside the gene matches. The CDR3 runs to 16 residues. CDR3 protein: CASSRVRTGSPDTQYF. CDR3 bases: TGTGCCAGTAGTCGAGTCCGGACAGGGAGTCCAGATACGCAGTATTTT.

This rearrangement joins TRBV4-1 to TRBJ2-1, with TRBD2 identical over 11 bases. The CDR3 covers 17 residues. After removal of 1 base from V and 8 bases from J, the junction contained 10 bases not matched to a gene. Germline values: CDR1 MGHRA, CDR2 YSYEKL. This chain's CDR3 is CASSQGTSGSRRDEQFF. The CDR3 DNA reads as TGCGCCAGCAGCCAAGGCACTAGCGGGAGCCGTAGGGATGAGCAGTTCTTC.

This chain uses TRBV6-2 or TRBV6-3 with TRBJ2-3, with TRBD2 matching over 9 bases. Losses at the gene ends were 6 bases for V and 1 base for J; bases not matched to a gene: 11. This CDR3 has 17 amino acids. Germline CDR1 MNHEY, CDR2 SVGEGT. CDR3 DNA sequence: TGTGCCAGCAGCACCATCGAGCGGGGGGCGGGCACAGATACGCAGTATTTT. It codes for CASSTIERGAGTDTQYF.

Here the CDR3 reads CASSSHLTGDLTLHF. CDR3 DNA: TGTGCCAGCAGTTCCCACTTGACAGGGGATCTCACCCTCCACTTT. The chain has TRBV6-5 and TRBJ1-6; 8 bases are shared with TRBD1. The germline V gene has CDR1 MNHEY and CDR2 SVGAGI. Trimming took 4 bases from V and 14 from J; bases not matched to a gene: 13. CDR3 length: 15 residues.

The rearrangement uses TRBV4-1 and TRBJ2-3; D not resolved. The CDR3 has 13 amino acids. CDR1 and CDR2 (germline): MGHRA, YSYEKL. Trimming took off 3 bases at V and 0 bases at J, with 4 bases between the two ends. Here the CDR3 reads CASSHRSTDTQYF. CDR3 nucleotides: TGCGCCAGCAGCCATCGGAGCACAGATACGCAGTATTTT.

This clone was counted a single time. The V gene is TRBV19, the J gene TRBJ2-7; 7 positions agree with TRBD1. Germline trimming cut 2 bases from V and 0 bases from J; bases unmatched to any gene: 4. The CDR3 spans 15 residues. Germline-derived CDR1 and CDR2 are LNHDA and SQIVND (reference sequence). In DNA, the CDR3 is TGTGCCAGTAGTATACACAGGGGTACCTCCTACGAGCAGTACTTC. It encodes CASSIHRGTSYEQYF. Full variable domain (missing parts from reference TRBV19 and TRBJ2-7): DGGITQSPKYLFRKEGQNVTLSCEQNLNHDAMYWYRQDPGQGLRLIYYSQIVNDFQKGDIAEGYSVSREKKESFPLTVTSAQKNPTAFYLCASSIHRGTSYEQYFGPGTRLTVT.

This clone turned up a few times. This rearrangement joins TRBV5-1 to TRBJ2-7; D not certain. Germline lookup yields CDR1 SGHRS and CDR2 YFSETQ. The CDR3 has 17 amino acids. The V end lost 2 bases, the J end lost 4 bases, and 22 bases lay between the germline ends. The CDR3 loop reads CASSFFGSAERQYEQYF. CDR3 nucleotide sequence: TGCGCCAGCAGCTTCTTTGGGTCGGCAGAGAGGCAATACGAGCAGTACTTC.